One sample yielded the 26 T cell receptor beta chains listed below, sequenced in a study of blood T cell repertoires in COVID-19. The assay was immunoSEQ multiplex PCR, and TCRdb's table has in-frame clones only and misses some. The table records 150,000 to 200,000 clones, over 75% of them present only once. What was sequenced was PBMCs or T cells enriched from blood (not recorded which). All receptors come from a woman aged 45-65 years who had recovered from COVID-19.

This clone has only one observation. CDR3 protein: CASSSSSGGGNEQFF. CDR3 bases: TGTGCCAGCAGTTCTTCTAGCGGGGGGGGCAATGAGCAGTTCTTC. The chain combines TRBV6-2 or TRBV6-3 with TRBJ2-1, with 12 bases matching TRBD2. Trimming took 4 bases from V and 6 from J; bases not matched to a gene: 4. Germline V gives CDR1 MNHEY, CDR2 SVGEGT. The CDR3 loop spans 15 amino acids.

The rearrangement links TRBV10-3 to TRBJ2-1; 9 bases map to TRBD1. V dropped 7 bases and J dropped 1; count of bases not matched to a gene: 8. Germline CDR1 ENHRY, CDR2 SYGVKD. The CDR3 is 16 residues long. In DNA form, the CDR3 reads TGTGCCATCATTCAGAGAGGGACAGGGTCCTACAATGAGCAGTTCTTC. Its translation is CAIIQRGTGSYNEQFF.

The J gene is TRBJ1-1, the V gene TRBV18; a weak D match, TRBD1 (6 bases). CDR3 size: 16 residues. The germline V and J ends were trimmed by 8 bases and 0 bases, with 19 bases remaining between them. CDR1 and CDR2 (germline): KGHSH, LQKENI. This CDR3 is CASHGDMGRLNTEAFF. Written as DNA, the CDR3 is TGTGCCAGCCACGGGGACATGGGCAGATTGAACACTGAAGCTTTCTTT.

The chain couples TRBV20-1 to TRBJ2-3, with unresolved D. Trimming stripped 3 bases from V and 0 bases from J, with 19 bases between. The CDR3 contains 17 residues. CDR1 DFQATT and CDR2 SNEGSKA come from the germline V gene (reference sequence). CDR3 protein: CSASSTLSSSSTDTQYF. In DNA form, the CDR3 reads TGCAGTGCTAGTTCGACTCTGAGCTCTTCTAGCACAGATACGCAGTATTTT.

This sequence joins TRBV10-3 and TRBJ2-7, with TRBD1 identical over 9 bases. Germline CDR1 and CDR2: ENHRY and SYGVKD. The CDR3 has 16 amino acids. The junction had 9 bases not matched to a gene; V was cut back by 0 bases and J by 6 bases. CDR3 sequence (DNA): TGTGCCATCAGTGAGTCGAAGGGGGGGACAGGGAGCGAGCAGTACTTC. This codes for CAISESKGGTGSEQYF.

The chain joins TRBV27 to TRBJ1-1; possibly TRBD1 for D (5 bases). The CDR3 is made up of 11 amino acids. Germline-derived CDR1 and CDR2 are MNHEY and SMNVEV (reference sequence). Trimming removed 8 bases from V and 7 bases from J, with 11 bases in between. CDR3 coding DNA: TGTGCCAGCGCGGCGGGGGGTGAAGCTTTCTTT. This encodes CASAAGGEAFF.

The sample holds one count of this clone. This chain joins TRBV12-3 or TRBV12-4 and TRBJ1-2, with D uncertain. Trimming cost V 3 bases and J 8 bases, with 13 bases left between them. The CDR3 has 13 amino acids. CDR3 amino acids: CASSLLGAGGYTF. The CDR3, as DNA: TGTGCCAGCAGTTTGTTAGGCGCGGGGGGCTACACCTTC.

CDR3 bases: TGTGCCAGCAGCCCGGTTGGGCGAAACACTGAAGCTTTCTTT. Protein product: CASSPVGRNTEAFF. This chain connects TRBV6-5 to TRBJ1-1; D remains ambiguous. The CDR3 has 14 residues. Germline CDR1 MNHEY, CDR2 SVGAGI. Trimming removed 6 bases at V and 2 bases at J, with 13 bases between.

The chain is built from TRBV19 and TRBJ2-3; weak D call: TRBD1 (5 bases). V lost 7 bases to trimming and J lost 2 bases, with 16 bases between them. Germline CDR1 LNHDA, CDR2 SQIVND (reference sequence). The CDR3 is 15 residues long. CDR3 nucleotides: TGTGCCAGTAAACTTCTGGGGCGGACCACAGATACGCAGTATTTT. Translated: CASKLLGRTTDTQYF.

The chain employs TRBV5-4 and TRBJ2-7, with TRBD2 matching 15 bases. With V trimmed by 4 bases and J by 3 bases, 2 bases remained unmatched. Germline V CDR1 and CDR2: SGHNT, YYREEE (reference sequence). This CDR3 is 15 amino acids long. DNA for the CDR3: TGTGCCAGCAGCGGGGGACTAGCGGGGGGCTACGAGCAGTACTTC. Translation: CASSGGLAGGYEQYF.

V and J are TRBV4-1 and TRBJ1-2, with 9 bases lining up with TRBD1. Germline trimming cut 0 bases from V and 9 bases from J; bases unmatched to any gene: 17. The CDR3 is made up of 18 amino acids. Germline loops: CDR1 MGHRA, CDR2 YSYEKL. The CDR3 here is CASSQDLSLRTGDRCYTF. CDR3 nucleotides: TGCGCCAGCAGCCAAGATCTTTCCCTTCGGACAGGGGATCGGTGCTACACCTTC.

This chain's CDR3 is CASSSTGTGPGTEAFF. The DNA of the CDR3 is TGTGCCAGCAGTTCCACCGGGACAGGTCCGGGCACTGAAGCTTTCTTT. The V call is TRBV6-5, the J call TRBJ1-1; 8 bases line up with TRBD1. J was trimmed by 4 bases and V by 4 bases; bases with no gene match: 11. Germline CDR1 and CDR2: MNHEY and SVGAGI. This CDR3 has 16 residues.

This clone was observed many times. The chain carries TRBV4-2 and TRBJ1-5; the D gene is possibly TRBD1 (5 bases). This CDR3 spans 17 amino acids. V dropped 0 bases and J dropped 2 bases, with 14 bases sitting between them. Germline CDR1 LGHNA, CDR2 YNFKEQ. This CDR3 is CASSQEAGVRGNQPQHF. The CDR3 DNA is TGTGCCAGCAGCCAAGAAGCGGGGGTTAGGGGCAATCAGCCCCAGCATTTT.

The chain employs TRBV9 and TRBJ2-1, with 7 bases lining up with TRBD2. CDR3 length: 18 amino acids. Germline CDR1 reads SGDLS; CDR2 reads YYNGEE. Trimming took 4 bases from V and 2 from J; bases not matched to a gene: 15. CDR3 protein: CASSLTTPGTTTYNEQFF. CDR3 DNA: TGTGCCAGCAGCCTTACCACCCCGGGGACTACCACCTACAATGAGCAGTTCTTC.

V and J are TRBV18 and TRBJ1-4; D remains unclear. The ends were cut back, 4 bases at V and 4 bases at J, with 13 bases in the middle. The CDR3 loop spans 15 amino acids. The V gene's germline CDR1 is KGHSH and CDR2 LQKENI. The CDR3 loop is CASSRVLGSNEKLFF. The CDR3, as DNA: TGTGCCAGCTCACGGGTGCTGGGGAGTAATGAAAAACTGTTTTTT.

This clone was found a few times. The J gene is TRBJ1-5, the V gene TRBV6-2 or TRBV6-3; a weak D match, TRBD1 (5 bases). Trimming pared 5 bases from V and 11 bases from J, leaving 25 bases between. CDR1 is MNHEY, CDR2 SVGEGT, per germline. The CDR3 is 16 residues long. This chain's CDR3 is CASSGGVGRGLIAQHF. CDR3 coding DNA: TGTGCCAGCAGTGGAGGGGTCGGGCGGGGACTGATCGCCCAGCATTTT.

This clone was observed once. The chain carries TRBV7-9 and TRBJ1-1, with TRBD1 as a possible D gene (5 bases). V shed 3 bases and J shed 5 bases, with 13 bases lying between them. From germline, CDR1 is SEHNR and CDR2 FQNEAQ (reference sequence). CDR3 length equals 14 residues. The DNA for the CDR3 is TGTGCCAGCAGCTTGTTTCAGGGAAGAACTGAAGCTTTCTTT. It specifies CASSLFQGRTEAFF.

J is TRBJ1-3 and V is TRBV7-2; 8 bases line up with TRBD1. The CDR3 sequence is 17 residues long. J lost 0 bases, V lost 1 base, and 5 bases had no gene match. CDR1 and CDR2 (germline): SGHTA, FQGNSA. This CDR3 reads CASSLGLGQGSGNTIYF. The CDR3 DNA reads TGTGCCAGCAGCTTAGGGTTAGGACAGGGCTCTGGAAACACCATATATTTT.

The genes are TRBV9 and TRBJ2-3; D is perhaps TRBD1 (6 bases). Germline CDR1 SGDLS, CDR2 YYNGEE. V was shortened by 3 bases and J by 3 bases, with 8 bases between the two germline ends. The CDR3 spans 13 residues. The CDR3 nucleotides are TGTGCCAGCAGCGAGGACAGTACAGATACGCAGTATTTT. As protein: CASSEDSTDTQYF.

This clone was recorded once. This chain joins TRBV2 and TRBJ1-1; D ambiguous. Germline V lookup: CDR1 SNHLY, CDR2 FYNNEI. There are 13 residues in the CDR3. V lost 6 bases to trimming and J lost 0 bases, with 8 bases between them. CDR3 residues: CASRVDMNTEAFF. In nucleotides, the CDR3 is TGTGCCAGCAGGGTCGACATGAACACTGAAGCTTTCTTT.

V usage is TRBV23-1 and J usage is TRBJ2-5; 10 nucleotides align to TRBD2. TRBV23-1 is identified as an open reading frame with a role that is uncertain. V trimming: 3 bases; J trimming: 5 bases; junction bases outside the gene matches: 9. This CDR3 is built from 16 residues. Here the CDR3 DNA reads TGCGCCAGCAGTCATAGATATAGCGGGGGGCCGGAGACCCAGTACTTC. It codes for CASSHRYSGGPETQYF.

The V gene is TRBV4-3, the J gene TRBJ1-1; 7 nucleotides align to TRBD1. The CDR3 contains 14 residues. Germline V CDR1 and CDR2: LGHNA, YSLEER. Germline trimming cut 3 bases from V and 5 bases from J; bases unmatched to any gene: 6. The DNA of the CDR3 is TGCGCCAGCAGCCAGCAAACAGGGGATACTGAAGCTTTCTTT. As protein: CASSQQTGDTEAFF.

V and J are TRBV19 and TRBJ1-5; D is possibly TRBD1 (6 bases). CDR3 size: 13 residues. V was cut by 9 bases and J by 9 bases, with 18 bases left in between. Germline V gene sequence: CDR1 LNHDA, CDR2 SQIVND (reference sequence). CDR3: CASCLQGSLPQHF. CDR3 DNA: TGTGCCAGCTGCCTCCAGGGGAGCTTGCCCCAGCATTTT. The full variable domain, rest sourced from reference TRBV19 and TRBJ1-5, is DGGITQSPKYLFRKEGQNVTLSCEQNLNHDAMYWYRQDPGQGLRLIYYSQIVNDFQKGDIAEGYSVSREKKESFPLTVTSAQKNPTAFYLCASCLQGSLPQHFGDGTRLSIL.

This chain joins TRBV19 and TRBJ1-1, with unresolved D. CDR1 is LNHDA and CDR2 is SQIVND in the germline V gene (reference sequence). CDR3 length: 14 amino acids. V was clipped by 6 bases and J by 3 bases, with 14 bases between them. The CDR3 sequence is CASRPEVGYTEAFF. CDR3 in DNA: TGTGCCAGTAGACCCGAGGTGGGTTACACTGAAGCTTTCTTT.

This chain uses TRBV5-1 with TRBJ1-2; possible D gene TRBD1, 5 bases. Trimming pared 0 bases from V and 6 bases from J, leaving 12 bases between. The CDR3 runs 14 residues. The germline V gene has CDR1 SGHRS and CDR2 YFSETQ. The CDR3, as DNA: TGCGCCAGCAGCTTGGAGGGTCAGGGCAATGGCTACACCTTC. The encoded protein is CASSLEGQGNGYTF.

The genes are TRBV9 and TRBJ1-6, with D possibly TRBD1 on 5 matching bases. The V gene's germline CDR1 is SGDLS and CDR2 YYNGEE. Trimming shortened V by 3 bases and J by 9 bases, and 19 bases separated the two germline ends. This CDR3 is 16 amino acids long. The CDR3 sequence is CASSARLGGFGSPLHF. DNA of the CDR3: TGTGCCAGCAGCGCACGGTTGGGGGGGTTCGGTTCACCCCTCCACTTT.